This T cell receptor (beta chain) was documented in a study of control samples from healthy donors and cancer patients. Only in-frame clones appear in the TCRdb table, and some are missing; sequencing was by immunoSEQ multiplex PCR. The profile shows 150,000 to 180,000 clones, roughly 94% of them singletons. V shed 2 bases, J shed 6 bases, and the junction held 3 bases outside the gene matches. Germline CDR1 and CDR2: MNHEY and SMNVEV (reference sequence). The CDR3 is 13 residues long. The source of this sequence is a man aged 35 to 55 in good health. The sample was blood. The chain uses TRBV27 and TRBJ2-7, with 8 bases matching TRBD1. The CDR3 region is CASSLGTGTEQYF. The DNA for the CDR3 is TGTGCCAGCAGTTTAGGGACAGGTACCGAGCAGTACTTC.